The clone carrying this T cell receptor beta chain was observed many times. These data come from a study of identical twins. TCRdb ran MiXCR on the 5' RACE reads and lists one entry per CDR3 protein. Here the sample spans fewer than 650,000 distinct CDR3 sequences, nearly 10% being singletons. In addition, the sample was reused for a study of yellow fever vaccine responses in identical twins.

This clonotype was obtained from a woman aged 18-29 years in good health. The specimen sequenced was PBMCs.

The CDR3 region is CASSLGEAGSDNEQFF. The CDR3 coding sequence is TGTGCCAGCAGCTTAGGAGAGGCGGGGTCCGACAATGAGCAGTTCTTC. The chain links TRBV7-9 to TRBJ2-1; the D gene is possibly TRBD2 (6 bases). V gave up 1 base and J gave up 5 bases, with 15 bases separating them. Per germline, CDR1 SEHNR and CDR2 FQNEAQ (reference sequence). The CDR3 consists of 16 residues.